The source of this T cell receptor (beta chain) is a study of blood T cell repertoires in COVID-19. A remark on this clone: This sample includes further DNA sequences coding for the same CDR3.

Authors' data handling: Amplification of reference gene primers provided the estimated nucleated cell counts. The repertoire was sequenced with immunoSEQ multiplex PCR; TCRdb's copy has only in-frame clones and lacks some. The DNA gave D and trimming, while V, J and clone size come from that table. This sample has nearly 250,000 clones, with approximately 84% found just once. This receptor was taken from an elderly woman with acute or convalescent COVID-19. Sequencing was carried out using peripheral blood.

The CDR3 DNA reads as TGCGCCAGCAGCCCGGACACCGGCAGGGACTATGGCTACACCTTC. Its protein is CASSPDTGRDYGYTF. The chain carries TRBV5-1 and TRBJ1-2; D might be TRBD1 (5 bases). The CDR3 runs to 15 residues. With 4 bases removed from V and 3 bases from J, the gap between germline ends came to 16 bases. CDR1 is SGHRS and CDR2 is YFSETQ in the germline V gene.